This is a list of T cell receptor beta chains from one sample in a study of neurological immune-mediated disorders. TCRdb fed the 5' RACE reads into MiXCR, producing one record per CDR3 protein. The repertoire holds about 59,000 distinct CDR3 sequences, with roughly 3.5% as singletons. The sequenced sample consisted of PBMCs. The source is a woman aged 25 to 45 with multiple sclerosis. CDR3s include the opening cysteine and the closing phenylalanine or tryptophan. The order of the fields is V gene, J gene, clone size, CDR3 protein. Only some rows state a clone size, as once, few, many or a class for expanded clones.

>TRBV5-5|TRBJ1-1|many
CASESMNTEAFF
>TRBV7-9|TRBJ1-6|many
CASSPPSPLHF
>TRBV7-6|TRBJ1-1|many
CASTQRTGGLVTEAFF
>TRBV15|TRBJ2-5|many
CATSRDRASGEVKTQYF
>TRBV4-3|TRBJ2-3|many
CASSQDALAADTQYF
>TRBV5-5|TRBJ1-1|many
CASSPGGGRVNTEAFF
>TRBV20-1|TRBJ2-7|many
CSANGVGYEQYF
>TRBV7-8|TRBJ2-1|many
CASSPGQAHEQFF
>TRBV25-1|TRBJ2-7|many
CASSPQATSSYEQYF
>TRBV20-1|TRBJ1-1|many
CSARDSGRRLNTEAFF
>TRBV20-1|TRBJ1-1|few
CSASAGQWNTEAFF
>TRBV5-1|TRBJ1-2|many
CASTPSPLQGATNYGYTF
>TRBV10-3|TRBJ2-2|many
CAIRGSIPGELFF
>TRBV5-5|TRBJ2-7|many
CASSVGQGLDEQYF
>TRBV18|TRBJ1-2|.
CASSPHAGGGYTF
>TRBV6-5|TRBJ1-5|many
CASSPSKGNQPQHF
>TRBV5-6|TRBJ2-3|many
CASSLLEFADTQYF
>TRBV12-3/TRBV12-4|TRBJ1-2|many
CASSFKDSSYGYTF
>TRBV27|TRBJ2-2|many
CASSLNAGELFF
>TRBV12-3/TRBV12-4|TRBJ2-7|many
CASSFAGAEVYAYF
>TRBV5-1|TRBJ1-1|many
CASSLYRYTEAFF
>TRBV27|TRBJ1-2|many
CASSPGTGVGYGYTF
>TRBV12-3/TRBV12-4|TRBJ1-5|.
CASNIGQGNQPQNF
>TRBV12-3/TRBV12-4|TRBJ1-1|many
CASVTRGNTEAFF
>TRBV13|TRBJ1-5|many
CASSFRGTGPQHF
>TRBV20-1|TRBJ2-3|many
CSAGTQIKPTDTQYF
>TRBV27|TRBJ1-5|many
CASSPRTGLYNQPQHF
>TRBV2|TRBJ2-1|many
CASSEILGNEQFF
>TRBV12-3/TRBV12-4|TRBJ1-2|many
CASSFGGSLPYTF
>TRBV5-1|TRBJ2-5|many
CASRAGGEGMTQYF
>TRBV20-1|TRBJ2-7|many
CSAKLKGDEQYF
>TRBV27|TRBJ2-4|many
CASSPLGGQNIQYF
>TRBV27|TRBJ2-3|many
CASSFGQGIADTQYF
>TRBV5-1|TRBJ2-7|many
CASSFTPGFSYEQYF
>TRBV10-3|TRBJ1-6|many
CAISESGRQKYSPLHF
>TRBV7-6|TRBJ2-1|few
CASGRGLGSYNEQFF
>TRBV4-2|TRBJ1-2|many
CASSQGDGYGYGYTF
>TRBV20-1|TRBJ2-2|.
CSAGTSTGELFF
>TRBV5-1|TRBJ2-7|few
CASSSTSGVEQYF
>TRBV29-1|TRBJ1-3|many
CSVGATGVGNTIYF
>TRBV20-1|TRBJ1-2|many
CSADTGTEGSYGYTF
>TRBV7-9|TRBJ2-1|many
CASSRLAGVGNEQFF
>TRBV6-1|TRBJ1-2|many
CASAPSDLGGYGYTF
>TRBV7-6|TRBJ1-3|many
CASSTGSRNTIYF
>TRBV4-3|TRBJ2-2|many
CASSWTSGTNTGELFF
>TRBV20-1|TRBJ1-4|.
CSARGLEEKLFF
>TRBV5-1|TRBJ2-1|many
CASSNTGLVNEQFF
>TRBV5-1|TRBJ1-5|many
CASSLEGGNQPQNF